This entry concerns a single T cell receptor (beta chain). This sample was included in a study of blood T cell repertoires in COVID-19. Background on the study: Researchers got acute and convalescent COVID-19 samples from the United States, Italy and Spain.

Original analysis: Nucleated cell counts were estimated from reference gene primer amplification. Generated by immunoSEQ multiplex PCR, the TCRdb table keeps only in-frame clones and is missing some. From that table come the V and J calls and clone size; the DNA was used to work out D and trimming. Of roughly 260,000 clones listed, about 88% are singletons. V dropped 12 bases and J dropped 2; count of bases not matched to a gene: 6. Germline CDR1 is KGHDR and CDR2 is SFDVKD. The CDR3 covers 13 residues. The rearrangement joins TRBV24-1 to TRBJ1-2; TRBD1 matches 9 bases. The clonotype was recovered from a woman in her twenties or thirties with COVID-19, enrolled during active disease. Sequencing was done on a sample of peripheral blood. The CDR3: CAAWDRANYGYTF. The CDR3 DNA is TGTGCCGCCTGGGACAGGGCAAACTATGGCTACACCTTC.